The rows below give T cell receptor beta chains drawn from one sample of a study of blood T cell repertoires in COVID-19. The repertoire was sequenced with immunoSEQ multiplex PCR; TCRdb's copy has only in-frame clones and lacks some. The sample has nearly 70,000 clones, about 85% seen once. Sample: peripheral blood. All receptors come from a woman aged 50 to 60 with COVID-19, enrolled during active disease. Both conserved end residues are part of each CDR3. The order of the fields is clone size, J gene, D gene, V gene, CDR3 DNA, CDR3 protein. The D gene is left open where the match is weak. Size is omitted from some rows. Given values are once, few, many or a class for expanded clones.

clone size: -
J gene: TRBJ1-5
D gene: -
V gene: TRBV29-1
CDR3 DNA: TGCAGCGTTGAAGAGGTGCGGGGTCAGCCCCAGCATTTT
CDR3 protein: CSVEEVRGQPQHF

clone size: once
J gene: TRBJ1-1
D gene: -
V gene: TRBV28
CDR3 DNA: TGTGCCAGCAGTTTATTTCGGGGATCCAACTCTGAAGCTTTCTTT
CDR3 protein: CASSLFRGSNSEAFF

clone size: -
J gene: TRBJ2-2
D gene: -
V gene: TRBV29-1
CDR3 DNA: TGCAGCGTTAACACTATCACCGGGGAGCTGTTTTTT
CDR3 protein: CSVNTITGELFF

clone size: -
J gene: TRBJ2-5
D gene: TRBD2
V gene: TRBV2
CDR3 DNA: TGTGCCAGCAGTGAAACTAGCGGGAGGCCGGTTCGGACCCAGTACTTC
CDR3 protein: CASSETSGRPVRTQYF

clone size: -
J gene: TRBJ2-2
D gene: TRBD1
V gene: TRBV19
CDR3 DNA: TGTGCCAGTCGGGTGGGACAGGCGAACACCGGGGAGCTGTTTTTT
CDR3 protein: CASRVGQANTGELFF

clone size: -
J gene: TRBJ1-4
D gene: TRBD1
V gene: TRBV5-1
CDR3 DNA: TGCGCCAGCAGCGGGGGACAGGGCAAGGGTGAAAAACTGTTTTTT
CDR3 protein: CASSGGQGKGEKLFF

clone size: -
J gene: TRBJ1-2
D gene: -
V gene: TRBV18
CDR3 DNA: TGTGCCAGCTCACCTAAGACAGGAAATTTCTATGGCTACACCTTC
CDR3 protein: CASSPKTGNFYGYTF

clone size: -
J gene: TRBJ2-3
D gene: -
V gene: TRBV5-4
CDR3 DNA: TGTGCCAGCAGCTTGGTAGCGGCCACAGATACGCAGTATTTT
CDR3 protein: CASSLVAATDTQYF

clone size: once
J gene: TRBJ2-3
D gene: TRBD2
V gene: TRBV7-2
CDR3 DNA: TGTGCCACATCTACGAGCGGGGGAAAAGATACGCAGTATTTT
CDR3 protein: CATSTSGGKDTQYF

clone size: -
J gene: TRBJ1-3
D gene: -
V gene: TRBV11-1
CDR3 DNA: TGTGCCAGCAGCATGGACAGTCTACGAAACACCATATATTTT
CDR3 protein: CASSMDSLRNTIYF

clone size: once
J gene: TRBJ2-5
D gene: -
V gene: TRBV25-1
CDR3 DNA: TGTGCCAGCAGTGAATATATCCAGGGCCTCCAAGAGACCCAGTACTTC
CDR3 protein: CASSEYIQGLQETQYF

clone size: once
J gene: TRBJ2-1
D gene: -
V gene: TRBV20-1
CDR3 DNA: TGCAGTGCTGGAGGGACTCTCGAGCAGTTCTTC
CDR3 protein: CSAGGTLEQFF

clone size: -
J gene: TRBJ2-1
D gene: -
V gene: TRBV27
CDR3 DNA: TGTGCCAGCAGGGGGACTGGCCTCGGGGAGCAGTTCTTC
CDR3 protein: CASRGTGLGEQFF

clone size: -
J gene: TRBJ2-1
D gene: TRBD2
V gene: TRBV30
CDR3 DNA: TGTGCCTGGAGCGATAGCGGGAGCTCCTACAATGAGCAGTTCTTC
CDR3 protein: CAWSDSGSSYNEQFF

clone size: -
J gene: TRBJ2-1
D gene: TRBD1
V gene: TRBV6-5
CDR3 DNA: TGTGCCAGCACCAAGACAGGGAAGGACCACAATGAGCAGTTCTTC
CDR3 protein: CASTKTGKDHNEQFF

clone size: -
J gene: TRBJ1-6
D gene: TRBD1
V gene: TRBV6-5
CDR3 DNA: TGTGCCAGCAGTTACACTCAGGGGGCTAATTCACCCCTCCACTTT
CDR3 protein: CASSYTQGANSPLHF

clone size: -
J gene: TRBJ1-2
D gene: -
V gene: TRBV19
CDR3 DNA: TGTGCCACCCTCGGAGGACTCCTCTATGGCTACACCTTC
CDR3 protein: CATLGGLLYGYTF

clone size: -
J gene: TRBJ1-4
D gene: -
V gene: TRBV25-1
CDR3 DNA: TGTGCCAGCAGTGAAGGCAGGCTCGGCTTGAATGAAAAACTGTTTTTT
CDR3 protein: CASSEGRLGLNEKLFF

clone size: -
J gene: TRBJ1-5
D gene: -
V gene: TRBV28
CDR3 DNA: TGTGCCAGCACATCATTGGGGGAGAGGGGGGGCCATCAGCCCCAGCATTTT
CDR3 protein: CASTSLGERGGHQPQHF

clone size: -
J gene: TRBJ2-1
D gene: TRBD2
V gene: TRBV19
CDR3 DNA: TGTGCCAGTAGCCGAACTAGCGGGAGGGCCGGAAATGAGCAGTTCTTC
CDR3 protein: CASSRTSGRAGNEQFF